This T cell receptor beta chain originates from a study of blood T cell repertoires in COVID-19. Across the whole study: Acute-phase and convalescent COVID-19 samples originated in the United States, Italy and Spain. Nucleic acid was either cDNA or gDNA, and it came from T cells, B-cell-depleted T cells, or PBMCs.

V was cut by 2 bases and J by 3 bases, with 13 bases left in between. Per the germline V gene, CDR1 is GTSNPN and CDR2 is SVGIG (reference sequence). The CDR3 is 14 residues long. Participant ages covered roughly 18 to 89 years across about 25 US areas. Donors of Cohort 3 who recovered were those that had two negative PCRs, clearance, or symptom resolution. The repertoire was sequenced with immunoSEQ multiplex PCR; TCRdb's copy has only in-frame clones and lacks some. The sample includes approximately 390,000 clones, about 83% of them seen just once. The sample consisted of PBMCs or T cells enriched from blood (not recorded which). This receptor was identified in a woman aged 50 to 65 who had recovered from COVID-19. The chain employs TRBV30 and TRBJ2-5, with a tentative D call TRBD2 (5 bases). DNA for the CDR3: TGTGCCTGGAGTCTCTGGCGGGCGGAAGAGACCCAGTACTTC. This sequence encodes CAWSLWRAEETQYF.